The next 32 T cell receptor beta chains were all read from a single sample in a study of blood T cells in healthy people across ages. Primed by a sample-barcoded 5' primer and a J-beta primer mix, a second PCR proceeded for 7 to 11 cycles. TCRdb itself ran the 5' RACE reads through MiXCR, one entry per CDR3 protein. Among some 760,000 distinct CDR3 sequences listed, more than 20% were seen once. A further study also used this sample, focusing on T cells of mothers and their children.

The sequenced material came from blood. The receptors come from a boy younger than 18 in good health.

This clonotype has just a few counts. This rearrangement joins TRBV9 to TRBJ2-3, with D possibly matching TRBD2 (6 bases). The V and J ends lost 6 bases and 2 bases respectively, with 10 bases between them. The length of the CDR3 is 13 residues. The germline V gene encodes CDR1 SGDLS and CDR2 YYNGEE. The CDR3 is CASTSGATDTQYF. The CDR3 DNA is TGTGCCAGCACCTCGGGAGCCACAGATACGCAGTATTTT. Variable domain in full (rest from reference TRBV9 and TRBJ2-3): DSGVTQTPKHLITATGQRVTLRCSPRSGDLSVYWYQQSLDQGLQFLIQYYNGEERAKGNILERFSAQQFPDLHSELNLSSLELGDSALYFCASTSGATDTQYFGPGTRLTVL.

The chain has TRBV27 and TRBJ2-5, with 8 bases identical to TRBD2. The germline CDR1 and CDR2 sequences are MNHEY and SMNVEV (reference sequence). CDR3 length: 16 amino acids. Trimming took 3 bases from V and 4 from J; bases not matched to a gene: 10. The CDR3 reads CASSFLGSGVGETQYF. The CDR3 nucleotides read TGTGCCAGCAGTTTTCTTGGTAGCGGGGTTGGAGAGACCCAGTACTTC.

The sample holds a few counts of this clonotype. CDR3 residues: CASSSGLEGDIQYF. The CDR3 coding sequence is TGTGCCAGCAGCTCAGGACTAGAGGGGGACATTCAGTACTTC. This chain connects TRBV7-9 to TRBJ2-4; D is perhaps TRBD2 (7 bases). The CDR3 consists of 14 residues. In germline, CDR1 is SEHNR, CDR2 FQNEAQ (reference sequence). Deletions cut 4 bases from V and 8 bases from J, with 15 bases between.

This clonotype showed up just a few times. The V gene is TRBV6-5, the J gene TRBJ2-7; D remains ambiguous. V was trimmed by 6 bases and J by 5 bases, leaving 11 bases between them. The CDR3 is 12 residues long. CDR1 is MNHEY, CDR2 SVGAGI, per germline. Written as DNA, the CDR3 is TGTGCCAGCAGCTCTGACTCGGACGAGCAGTACTTC. It translates to CASSSDSDEQYF.

In this sample, this clonotype turned up a few times. This rearrangement joins TRBV4-2 to TRBJ2-1; perhaps TRBD2 as D (6 bases). With 1 base removed from V and 3 bases from J, the gap between germline ends came to 13 bases. The germline CDR1 and CDR2 sequences are LGHNA and YNFKEQ. The CDR3 extends over 16 amino acids. The CDR3 here is CASSQGVGLDYNEQFF. For the CDR3, the DNA is TGTGCCAGCAGCCAAGGGGTGGGACTCGACTACAATGAGCAGTTCTTC.

This clonotype was seen only a few times. This chain uses TRBV6-5 with TRBJ1-4; 7 positions agree with TRBD1. There are 18 residues in the CDR3. V dropped 3 bases and J dropped 0; count of bases not matched to a gene: 10. CDR1 is MNHEY, CDR2 SVGAGI, per germline. This CDR3 reads CASSYPGQVDATNEKLFF. Here the CDR3 DNA reads TGTGCCAGCAGTTATCCCGGACAGGTCGACGCAACTAATGAAAAACTGTTTTTT.

The chain has TRBV2 and TRBJ2-1; D remains ambiguous. V lost 6 bases, J lost 5 bases, and 8 bases lay in between. The CDR3 extends over 12 amino acids. Germline V gives CDR1 SNHLY, CDR2 FYNNEI. The CDR3 region has the DNA TGTGCCAGCAGGGAACTAAACAATGAGCAGTTCTTC. Protein sequence: CASRELNNEQFF.

There are a few counts of this clonotype. The genes are TRBV24-1 and TRBJ2-7; 9 nucleotides match TRBD1. Germline V gives CDR1 KGHDR, CDR2 SFDVKD. The CDR3 covers 15 residues. V shed 3 bases, J shed 5 bases, and the junction held 7 bases outside the gene matches. The CDR3 bases are TGTGCCACCAGTGATCCGGGACAGGGATCCCACGAGCAGTACTTC. As protein: CATSDPGQGSHEQYF.

The chain has TRBV10-1 and TRBJ2-5; 7 positions match TRBD2. CDR1 is WNHNN and CDR2 is SYGVQD in the germline V gene (reference sequence). CDR3 size: 16 residues. V was clipped by 5 bases and J by 2 bases; unmatched bases: 11. CDR3 protein: CASSLSRELHQETQYF. As DNA, the CDR3 is TGCGCCAGCAGTCTTTCGCGGGAGTTACATCAAGAGACCCAGTACTTC.

This clonotype was seen only a few times. V is TRBV29-1 and J is TRBJ2-5; D remains unclear. The CDR3 runs 14 residues. Between the trimmed V and J ends, which lost 3 bases and 1 base, there was a span of 12 bases. Germline V lookup: CDR1 SQVTM, CDR2 ANQGSEA. This CDR3 is CSVESNPAQETQYF. CDR3 DNA: TGCAGCGTTGAGTCTAACCCGGCCCAAGAGACCCAGTACTTC.

This sequence joins TRBV12-3 or TRBV12-4 and TRBJ2-7, with no clear D. Trimming took 7 bases from V and 1 from J, leaving 14 bases between them. This CDR3 spans 14 amino acids. The CDR3 coding sequence is TGTGCCAGCACCCGTTCGTACCAGTCCTACGAGCAGTACTTC. This translates into CASTRSYQSYEQYF.

This clonotype was observed a few times. The chain carries TRBV10-3 and TRBJ2-7, with TRBD1 matching 8 bases. Per germline, CDR1 ENHRY and CDR2 SYGVKD. The CDR3 is 13 residues long. Trimming cost V 7 bases and J 7 bases; bases outside gene matches: 9. CDR3 nucleotides: TGTGCCATCAATGACAGGGGAAAGGGTGAGCAGTACTTC. Translating it yields CAINDRGKGEQYF.

This clonotype was observed a handful of times. The rearrangement joins TRBV29-1 to TRBJ2-1, with 7 bases lining up with TRBD2. Gene TRBJ2-7 matches the end of the DNA better, so the J call may be wrong. Per germline, CDR1 SQVTM and CDR2 ANQGSEA. The CDR3 spans 13 residues. The CDR3 DNA reads TGCAGCGTTGGTGCCCTAGCGGATTACGAGCAGTACTTC. This sequence encodes CSVGALADYEQYF.

The chain couples TRBV4-2 to TRBJ2-5; 7 bases fit TRBD2. The germline V gene encodes CDR1 LGHNA and CDR2 YNFKEQ. The CDR3 spans 17 residues. V dropped 6 bases and J dropped 3; count of bases not matched to a gene: 16. The CDR3 protein is CASSPRFTGGRKETQYF. CDR3 in DNA: TGTGCCAGCAGTCCAAGATTTACGGGAGGTCGAAAAGAGACCCAGTACTTC.

This chain connects TRBV20-1 to TRBJ1-3, with D tentatively TRBD1 (5 bases). Between the trimmed V and J ends, which lost 3 bases and 0 bases, there was a span of 9 bases. The germline V gene encodes CDR1 DFQATT and CDR2 SNEGSKA (reference sequence). The CDR3 has 14 amino acids. CDR3 in amino acids: CSASGANSGNTIYF. The CDR3 bases are TGCAGTGCTAGTGGGGCTAACTCTGGAAACACCATATATTTT.

The rearrangement uses TRBV5-6 and TRBJ2-1, with D perhaps matching TRBD2 (6 bases). V was clipped by 0 bases and J by 5 bases, with 12 bases between them. The CDR3 loop spans 15 amino acids. The germline CDR1 and CDR2 sequences are SGHDT and YYEEEE. The CDR3 spells CASSLGGGADNEQFF. CDR3 bases: TGTGCCAGCAGCTTGGGAGGAGGGGCAGACAATGAGCAGTTCTTC.

The CDR3 DNA is TGTGCCACCAGCAGAGAGGGCAGGATGAACACTGAAGCTTTCTTT. Translating gives CATSREGRMNTEAFF. The J gene is TRBJ1-1, the V gene TRBV15; D is unclear. The CDR3 is 15 residues long. Per the germline V gene, CDR1 is LNHNV and CDR2 is YYDKDF (reference sequence). Between the trimmed V and J ends, which lost 0 bases and 0 bases, there was a span of 8 bases.

V gene TRBV12-3 or TRBV12-4 combines with J gene TRBJ2-1; 8 positions match TRBD2. The J call may be in error: the DNA end matches TRBJ2-5 better. The CDR3 covers 17 residues. The CDR3 region has the DNA TGTGCCAGCAGTTTAGGTCGGGGGGGCAGTTTGGCTGAGACCCAGTACTTC. Residues: CASSLGRGGSLAETQYF.

Concerning this clonotype itself: An end of the junction does not agree with germline; a read error may underlie this. The chain employs TRBV7-7 and TRBJ2-7; 13 bases are a match to TRBD2. This CDR3 spans 15 amino acids. Germline CDR1 SSHAT, CDR2 FNYEAQ (reference sequence). This CDR3 is CASSKGTSGANEQYF. CDR3 nucleotides: TGTGCTAGCAGCAAAGGGACTAGCGGGGCCAACGAGCAGTACTTC.

This clonotype was seen only once. The rearrangement links TRBV19 to TRBJ1-6; 7 bases are a match to TRBD1. The CDR3 extends over 15 amino acids. The germline CDR1 and CDR2 sequences are LNHDA and SQIVND (reference sequence). V lost 5 bases, J lost 5 bases, and 6 bases stayed unmatched. The CDR3 spells CASSEGAPNNSPLHF. CDR3 nucleotides: TGTGCCAGTAGTGAGGGGGCGCCGAATAATTCACCCCTCCACTTT.

V and J are TRBV20-1 and TRBJ1-3; D possibly corresponds to TRBD1 (5 bases). The V end was cut by 6 bases, the J end by 0 bases, with 12 bases between. The CDR3 has 14 amino acids. Looked up from germline, CDR1 is DFQATT and CDR2 is SNEGSKA (reference sequence). The CDR3 DNA reads as TGCAGTGCCCGGTGGGGCAACTCTGGAAACACCATATATTTT. It translates to CSARWGNSGNTIYF.

This chain links TRBV9 with TRBJ1-1; perhaps TRBD1 as D (5 bases). In germline, CDR1 is SGDLS, CDR2 YYNGEE. Trimming removed 3 bases at V and 2 bases at J, with 17 bases between. CDR3 length: 16 residues. The CDR3 region is CASSAGTVGYNTEAFF. DNA of the CDR3: TGTGCCAGCAGCGCCGGGACGGTCGGATATAACACTGAAGCTTTCTTT.

Turning to this clonotype: The germline gene is not matched at one end of the junction; a read error may be the cause. This chain uses TRBV12-3 or TRBV12-4 with TRBJ2-4; D call uncertain. CDR3 length equals 14 residues. The CDR3 loop is CAGSLVGAKNIQYF. CDR3 nucleotides: TGCGCCGGCAGTTTGGTTGGGGCCAAAAACATTCAGTACTTC.

The CDR3 DNA reads as TGTGCCAGCATCAATCCTAGTACAGTTCTCTACACCTTC. Translation: CASINPSTVLYTF. This chain uses TRBV6-1 with TRBJ1-2, with D unclear. The CDR3 extends over 13 amino acids. From germline, CDR1 is MNHNS and CDR2 SASEGT. V lost 7 bases and J 10 bases, leaving 19 bases between the germline ends.

V usage is TRBV4-2 and J usage is TRBJ2-7; D possibly corresponds to TRBD2 (5 bases). The V and J ends lost 0 bases and 6 bases respectively, with 15 bases between them. The germline CDR1 and CDR2 sequences are LGHNA and YNFKEQ. The CDR3 spans 15 residues. CDR3 nucleotide sequence: TGTGCCAGCAGCCAAGATCCGGGGTATTCGGGCGAGCAGTACTTC. Protein sequence: CASSQDPGYSGEQYF.

The chain recombines TRBV4-2 with TRBJ1-2; no reliable D call. Germline-derived CDR1 and CDR2 are LGHNA and YNFKEQ. The length of the CDR3 is 15 residues. V was trimmed by 3 bases and J by 2 bases, leaving 13 bases between them. CDR3 nucleotide sequence: TGTGCCAGCAGCCATGAGCGGGGAGTCAACTATGGCTACACCTTC. Its translation is CASSHERGVNYGYTF.

J is TRBJ2-5 and V is TRBV6-5, with a possible D match to TRBD1 (6 bases). The V end was cut by 6 bases, the J end by 4 bases, with 9 bases between. This CDR3 spans 12 amino acids. Germline loops: CDR1 MNHEY, CDR2 SVGAGI. The CDR3 loop is CASRQGVETQYF. CDR3 bases: TGTGCCAGCAGACAGGGCGTAGAGACCCAGTACTTC.

This clonotype was seen a handful of times. J is TRBJ1-5 and V is TRBV5-6; D is unclear. The CDR3 is 12 residues long. The germline CDR1 and CDR2 sequences are SGHDT and YYEEEE. V dropped 6 bases and J dropped 4 bases, with 8 bases sitting between them. For the CDR3, the DNA is TGTGCCAGCAACCTACCGAATCAGCCCCAGCATTTT. Translated: CASNLPNQPQHF.

This rearrangement joins TRBV29-1 to TRBJ1-5, with D maybe TRBD1 (5 bases). The CDR3 consists of 12 residues. V was shortened by 6 bases and J by 5 bases, with 11 bases between the two germline ends. From germline, CDR1 is SQVTM and CDR2 ANQGSEA. This chain's CDR3 is CSVTSGDQPQHF. In DNA form, the CDR3 reads TGCAGCGTCACGTCGGGGGATCAGCCCCAGCATTTT.

This clonotype was seen only a few times. The V call is TRBV28, the J call TRBJ1-2; D is undetermined. Germline V gene data show CDR1 as MDHEN and CDR2 as SYDVKM. V lost 3 bases to trimming and J lost 6 bases, with 8 bases between them. This CDR3 region has 12 residues. The CDR3 coding sequence is TGTGCCAGCAGTTTCGGAGGCGATGGCTACACCTTC. Residues: CASSFGGDGYTF.

The chain joins TRBV3-1 to TRBJ2-7; TRBD2 aligns across 9 bases. There are 17 residues in the CDR3. V shed 4 bases, J shed 0 bases, and the junction held 10 bases outside the gene matches. Germline V gives CDR1 LGHDT, CDR2 YNNKEL (reference sequence). The CDR3 here is CASSPLLLAGLSYEQYF. DNA of the CDR3: TGTGCCAGCAGCCCACTATTACTAGCGGGCCTCTCCTACGAGCAGTACTTC.

This clonotype has a handful of counts. The chain links TRBV27 to TRBJ1-2, with D perhaps TRBD1 (6 bases). Trimming pared 3 bases from V and 5 bases from J, leaving 16 bases between. Germline values: CDR1 MNHEY, CDR2 SMNVEV (reference sequence). This CDR3 contains 15 residues. CDR3 sequence (DNA): TGTGCCAGCAGTTTGTCAGGGGCCACGGGATATGGCTACACCTTC. Amino acid sequence: CASSLSGATGYGYTF.